The 32 T cell receptor beta chains in this list originate from one sample, sequenced in a study of T-cell memory formation after mild COVID-19. MiXCR, run by TCRdb on the 5' RACE reads, gives a single entry per CDR3 protein. The sample has more than 100,000 distinct CDR3 sequences; over 15% are singletons. Sequencing was carried out using PBMCs or a T cell subset sorted from them (not recorded which). These receptor sequences come from a man between 18 and 35 years old who had mild COVID-19 (a few samples of this study predate the infection). Cell type and time point are not known.

This clonotype was seen repeatedly, ten times or more. This chain links TRBV24-1 with TRBJ2-3, with 9 bases identical to TRBD1. V lost 4 bases, J lost 5 bases, and 6 bases stayed unmatched. Looked up from germline, CDR1 is KGHDR and CDR2 is SFDVKD. The CDR3 loop spans 15 amino acids. The CDR3 DNA is TGTGCCACCAGTGACAGAGGACAGGGGAAAGATACGCAGTATTTT. It encodes CATSDRGQGKDTQYF.

J is TRBJ2-3 and V is TRBV7-9; 8 bases match TRBD1. J lost 2 bases, V lost 10 bases, and 5 bases had no gene match. The germline V gene has CDR1 SEHNR and CDR2 FQNEAQ (reference sequence). The CDR3 spans 13 residues. CDR3 nucleotide sequence: TGTGCCAATCGACAGGGGACCACAGATACGCAGTATTTT. Its protein is CANRQGTTDTQYF.

The chain has TRBV5-6 and TRBJ2-1; no clear D. Trimming shortened V by 1 base and J by 0 bases, and 8 bases separated the two germline ends. Germline values: CDR1 SGHDT, CDR2 YYEEEE. The CDR3 covers 15 residues. Written as DNA, the CDR3 is TGTGCCAGCAGCTTGTCGGGTCGCTCCTACAATGAGCAGTTCTTC. Translating gives CASSLSGRSYNEQFF.

This clonotype was found a few times. The chain combines TRBV5-6 with TRBJ2-5, with a tentative D call TRBD2 (5 bases). Germline assignment: CDR1 SGHDT and CDR2 YYEEEE. Trimming took off 0 bases at V and 4 bases at J, with 10 bases between the two ends. This CDR3 comprises 14 residues. CDR3 protein: CASSLAAGPETQYF. The CDR3 nucleotides read TGTGCCAGCAGCTTGGCCGCGGGTCCAGAGACCCAGTACTTC.

This clonotype was counted only a few times. The chain is built from TRBV3-1 and TRBJ2-2; D remains unclear. The germline V and J ends were trimmed by 6 bases and 6 bases, with 8 bases remaining between them. The CDR3 extends over 12 amino acids. Germline lookup yields CDR1 LGHDT and CDR2 YNNKEL (reference sequence). The CDR3 coding sequence is TGTGCCAGCAGACACTCTTCCGGGGAGCTGTTTTTT. Residues: CASRHSSGELFF.

This clonotype was seen a few times. The rearrangement joins TRBV30 to TRBJ1-1; possible D gene TRBD1, 5 bases. The V end was cut by 4 bases, the J end by 3 bases, with 15 bases between. CDR1 and CDR2 from the germline V gene are GTSNPN and SVGIG (reference sequence). The CDR3 runs to 14 residues. The CDR3 loop is CAWNPNVGDTEAFF. In DNA, the CDR3 is TGTGCCTGGAACCCAAATGTGGGGGACACTGAAGCTTTCTTT.

This clonotype occurred a few times. The J gene is TRBJ2-7, the V gene TRBV5-1; 7 bases align to TRBD1. Unmatched junction bases numbered 7, after V lost 4 bases and J lost 0 bases. The CDR3 contains 15 residues. Germline-derived CDR1 and CDR2 are SGHRS and YFSETQ. The CDR3 DNA follows: TGCGCCAGCAGCAGGGACAGCGCTACCTCCTACGAGCAGTACTTC. Translated: CASSRDSATSYEQYF.

The genes are TRBV12-3 or TRBV12-4 and TRBJ2-6, with D perhaps matching TRBD1 (5 bases). V was clipped by 3 bases and J by 0 bases, with 12 bases between them. The CDR3 contains 17 residues. The CDR3 nucleotides read TGTGCCAGCAGTTTTGCAGGACAAAGCTCTGGGGCCAACGTCCTGACTTTC. Amino acid sequence: CASSFAGQSSGANVLTF.

DNA of the CDR3: TGCGCCAGCAGCCAAGGGGCCAGGGCAGATACGCAGTATTTT. Protein product: CASSQGARADTQYF. The chain uses TRBV4-3 and TRBJ2-3; D possibly corresponds to TRBD1 (5 bases). Germline CDR1 and CDR2: LGHNA and YSLEER. Trimming cost V 1 base and J 4 bases, with 9 bases left between them. This CDR3 is 14 amino acids long.

This clonotype was observed a few times. CDR3 region: CASSFGGQGQFF. The DNA of the CDR3 is TGCGCCAGCAGCTTTGGGGGACAGGGACAGTTCTTC. The gene calls are TRBV5-1 and TRBJ2-1, with 9 bases aligning to TRBD1. J gave up 13 bases and V 2 bases, and 4 bases lay outside the gene matches. The CDR3 consists of 12 residues. Germline-derived CDR1 and CDR2 are SGHRS and YFSETQ. Together with reference TRBV5-1 and TRBJ2-1, the CDR3 gives the full variable domain: KAGVTQTPRYLIKTRGQQVTLSCSPISGHRSVSWYQQTPGQGLQFLFEYFSETQRNKGNFPGRFSGRQFSNSRSEMNVSTLELGDSALYLCASSFGGQGQFFGPGTRLTVL.

This clonotype was seen only once. The chain uses TRBV7-2 and TRBJ2-3; TRBD2 matches at 11 bases. In germline, CDR1 is SGHTA, CDR2 FQGNSA. J gave up 2 bases and V 4 bases, and 2 bases lay outside the gene matches. The CDR3 runs 15 residues. The CDR3 DNA reads as TGTGCCAGCAGCTCGACTAGCGGGGCCACAGATACGCAGTATTTT. Amino acids: CASSSTSGATDTQYF.

This chain joins TRBV14 and TRBJ1-3; D is unresolved. V was shortened by 0 bases and J by 4 bases, with 16 bases between the two germline ends. This CDR3 has 17 amino acids. The germline gives CDR1 SGHDN, CDR2 FVKESK. DNA of the CDR3: TGTGCCAGCAGCCAAGAAATCATGAGTGGGCACGGAAACACCATATATTTT. Its translation is CASSQEIMSGHGNTIYF.

This clonotype was detected a few times. The rearrangement uses TRBV10-3 and TRBJ2-3; D possibly corresponds to TRBD1 (7 bases). Germline V gene lookup returns CDR1 ENHRY and CDR2 SYGVKD. Trimming removed 6 bases at V and 3 bases at J, with 22 bases between. This CDR3 has 17 amino acids. CDR3 DNA sequence: TGTGCCATCAGCGACTTACGACAGGGAGGAAGTACAGATACGCAGTATTTT. This sequence encodes CAISDLRQGGSTDTQYF.

This rearrangement joins TRBV24-1 to TRBJ2-1; TRBD2 matches at 8 bases. This CDR3 comprises 14 residues. V shed 3 bases and J 10 bases; nucleotides not matched to a gene: 7. In germline, CDR1 is KGHDR, CDR2 SFDVKD. The CDR3 bases are TGTGCCACCAGTGATACCGGGAGGGCCAAGGAGCAGTTCTTC. Encoded protein: CATSDTGRAKEQFF.

This sequence joins TRBV9 and TRBJ1-6, with 8 bases that match TRBD1. J gave up 7 bases and V 4 bases, and 4 bases lay outside the gene matches. The germline gives CDR1 SGDLS, CDR2 YYNGEE. The CDR3 runs 14 residues. The CDR3: CASSTRQGNSPLHF. In nucleotides, the CDR3 is TGTGCCAGCAGCACTCGACAGGGGAATTCACCCCTCCACTTT.

The chain has TRBV5-1 and TRBJ2-3; TRBD1 agrees at 10 bases. Per the germline V gene, CDR1 is SGHRS and CDR2 is YFSETQ. CDR3 length equals 14 residues. The J segment lost 4 bases and the V segment lost 4 bases, leaving 3 bases of the junction unmatched. DNA for the CDR3: TGCGCCAGCAGCCGACAGGGGGCCCCAGATACGCAGTATTTT. This sequence encodes CASSRQGAPDTQYF.

The rearrangement uses TRBV11-2 and TRBJ2-7; D gene unclear. Germline V gene data show CDR1 as SGHAT and CDR2 as FQNNGV. This CDR3 has 16 amino acids. Trimming removed 5 bases from V and 0 bases from J, with 17 bases in between. CDR3 residues: CASSHPIGRPSYEQYF. CDR3 nucleotides: TGTGCCAGCAGCCACCCCATTGGCAGACCCTCCTACGAGCAGTACTTC. The full variable domain, with the rest looked up from reference TRBV11-2 and TRBJ2-7, is EAGVAQSPRYKIIEKRQSVAFWCNPISGHATLYWYQQILGQGPKLLIQFQNNGVVDDSQLPKDRFSAERLKGVDSTLKIQPAKLEDSAVYLCASSHPIGRPSYEQYFGPGTRLTVT.

The rearrangement uses TRBV5-1 and TRBJ1-1; tentative D call: TRBD1 (5 bases). V was pared by 4 bases and J by 4 bases, with 17 bases between. Germline V gene lookup returns CDR1 SGHRS and CDR2 YFSETQ. The CDR3 covers 15 residues. The CDR3 protein is CASSPDPAGGTEAFF. In nucleotides, the CDR3 is TGCGCCAGCAGCCCCGACCCGGCCGGGGGCACTGAAGCTTTCTTT.

At least ten counts were recorded for this clonotype. The chain has TRBV9 and TRBJ2-7; 8 nucleotides agree with TRBD2. J was trimmed by 9 bases and V by 0 bases; bases with no gene match: 8. Germline V gene sequence: CDR1 SGDLS, CDR2 YYNGEE. The CDR3 consists of 14 residues. The CDR3 bases are TGTGCCAGCAGCGTAGATTCTGCGGGGGGTTTGCAGTACTTC. Translating gives CASSVDSAGGLQYF.

This clonotype has just a few counts. The rearrangement joins TRBV5-1 to TRBJ2-7; 7 bases are a match to TRBD1. Germline lookup yields CDR1 SGHRS and CDR2 YFSETQ. The CDR3 loop spans 14 amino acids. The ends lost 4 bases at V and 6 bases at J; junction bases unmatched: 10. CDR3 amino acids: CASSRGQPGGEQYF. In nucleotides, the CDR3 is TGCGCCAGCAGCAGGGGACAGCCAGGAGGCGAGCAGTACTTC.

This clonotype was observed a few times. This chain uses TRBV7-9 with TRBJ2-3, with D maybe TRBD2 (6 bases). The CDR3 sequence is 15 residues long. V was trimmed by 5 bases and J by 2 bases, leaving 14 bases between them. Germline V CDR1 and CDR2: SEHNR, FQNEAQ (reference sequence). CDR3 DNA sequence: TGTGCCAGCAGCACAGATAGCGGACTCACAGATACGCAGTATTTT. Translating it yields CASSTDSGLTDTQYF.

The rearrangement links TRBV6-5 to TRBJ1-4; D uncertain. This CDR3 spans 16 amino acids. Deletions cut 0 bases from V and 7 bases from J, with 15 bases between. CDR1 and CDR2 (germline): MNHEY, SVGAGI. CDR3 in amino acids: CASSYSTSGLGEKLFF. The CDR3 DNA follows: TGTGCCAGCAGTTACTCGACGTCCGGTCTAGGTGAAAAACTGTTTTTT.

This clonotype was recorded many times. This chain uses TRBV12-3 or TRBV12-4 with TRBJ2-1, with a weak D call TRBD2 (7 bases). The V end was cut by 6 bases, the J end by 9 bases, with 18 bases between. CDR3 length equals 14 residues. CDR3 DNA: TGTGCCAGCAGGAGGGCGGGGGCCCCCGGTGAGCAGTTCTTC. Translated: CASRRAGAPGEQFF.

This clonotype turned up a few times. The chain couples TRBV7-6 to TRBJ1-3, with a possible D match to TRBD1 (5 bases). The V end lost 3 bases, the J end lost 2 bases, and 8 bases lay between the germline ends. The CDR3 has 14 amino acids. CDR1 SGHVS and CDR2 FNYEAQ come from the germline V gene. DNA for the CDR3: TGTGCCAGCAGCTTGGGGGTGACTGGAAACACCATATATTTT. This gives the protein CASSLGVTGNTIYF. The entire variable domain, with the rest obtained from reference TRBV7-6 and TRBJ1-3, is as follows: GAGVSQSPRYKVTKRGQDVALRCDPISGHVSLYWYRQALGQGPEFLTYFNYEAQQDKSGLPNDRFSAERPEGSISTLTIQRTEQRDSAMYRCASSLGVTGNTIYFGEGSWLTVV.

The count of this clonotype is one. The chain uses TRBV29-1 and TRBJ2-5, with D perhaps TRBD1 or TRBD2 (5 bases each). V was trimmed by 4 bases and J by 5 bases, leaving 14 bases between them. Germline CDR1 reads SQVTM; CDR2 reads ANQGSEA. The CDR3 is made up of 13 amino acids. The CDR3 DNA reads as TGCAGCGTTGCTGGGGGACGATGGGAGACCCAGTACTTC. Encoded protein: CSVAGGRWETQYF.

This clonotype occurred a few times. The chain couples TRBV4-2 to TRBJ2-5; TRBD2 aligns across 11 bases. Losses at the gene ends were 2 bases for V and 3 bases for J; bases not matched to a gene: 2. The CDR3 totals 15 residues. CDR1 is LGHNA and CDR2 is YNFKEQ in the germline V gene. The CDR3 here is CASSQPTSGEETQYF. The CDR3 nucleotides read TGTGCCAGCAGCCAACCGACTAGCGGGGAAGAGACCCAGTACTTC.

In its sample, this clonotype was seen many times. The chain employs TRBV5-1 and TRBJ2-5; 9 nucleotides agree with TRBD2. CDR1 and CDR2 from the germline V gene are SGHRS and YFSETQ. CDR3 length: 15 amino acids. V trimming: 2 bases; J trimming: 5 bases; junction bases outside the gene matches: 7. CDR3 bases: TGCGCCAGCAGCTTCAGTGCTAGCGGGGCGGAGACCCAGTACTTC. This encodes CASSFSASGAETQYF.

The V call is TRBV7-2, the J call TRBJ2-3; D is unclear. This CDR3 spans 12 amino acids. Germline CDR1 SGHTA, CDR2 FQGNSA. Trimming cost V 3 bases and J 2 bases, with 3 bases left between them. The CDR3 sequence is CASSFYTDTQYF. CDR3 nucleotides: TGTGCCAGCAGCTTTTACACAGATACGCAGTATTTT.

This clonotype was detected a few times. This sequence joins TRBV12-3 or TRBV12-4 and TRBJ1-1; D is unresolved. V dropped 3 bases and J dropped 1 base, with 9 bases sitting between them. This CDR3 is built from 14 residues. CDR3 sequence reads: CASSFTHPNTEAFF. The CDR3 nucleotides are TGTGCCAGCAGTTTCACCCATCCGAACACTGAAGCTTTCTTT.

The chain uses TRBV18 and TRBJ1-1, with D possibly being TRBD1 (6 bases). This CDR3 region has 15 residues. The germline V gene has CDR1 KGHSH and CDR2 LQKENI. Trimming took off 2 bases at V and 8 bases at J, with 18 bases between the two ends. Written as DNA, the CDR3 is TGTGCCAGCTCACCATCAAAAACAGGGTACGGAGAAGCTTTCTTT. This sequence encodes CASSPSKTGYGEAFF.

V usage is TRBV18 and J usage is TRBJ2-2; perhaps TRBD1 as D (5 bases). V was shortened by 3 bases and J by 4 bases, with 12 bases between the two germline ends. The CDR3 length is 15 residues. CDR1 KGHSH and CDR2 LQKENI come from the germline V gene. The CDR3 bases are TGTGCCAGCTCACCGCTCAGGACACCCACCGGGGAGCTGTTTTTT. It is translated as CASSPLRTPTGELFF.

This clonotype was observed a handful of times. J is TRBJ2-1 and V is TRBV7-2; no firm D call. In germline, CDR1 is SGHTA, CDR2 FQGNSA. The CDR3 covers 11 residues. V lost 4 bases to trimming and J lost 12 bases, with 10 bases between them. CDR3 amino acids: CASSSMGGQFF. In nucleotides, the CDR3 is TGTGCCAGCAGCTCTATGGGCGGGCAGTTCTTC.